This T cell receptor (beta chain) comes out of a study of CD8+ T cells in alopecia areata. After isolation, RNA underwent reverse transcription to generate cDNA as the sequencing template. TCRdb's copy holds only in-frame clones and misses some; the assay was immunoSEQ multiplex PCR. The sample shows fewer than 250,000 clones, roughly two fifths of them seen only once. Germline V gene data show CDR1 as MGHDK and CDR2 as SYGVNS. The CDR3 consists of 17 residues. V lost 7 bases and J lost 5, with 25 bases in between. Treatment in this sample: oral pan-JAK inhibitor, 5-10 mg twice daily. This receptor was obtained from a human donor with alopecia areata. The material was CD4+ T cells sorted from blood, obtained at roughly week 30, from a patient treated with tofacitinib. V usage is TRBV25-1 and J usage is TRBJ2-3, with D perhaps matching TRBD1 or TRBD2 (5 bases each). The chain's CDR3 is CASKETQLRDRVDTQYF. DNA of the CDR3: TGTGCCAGCAAGGAAACCCAGCTGAGGGACCGGGTAGATACGCAGTATTTT.